These 20 T cell receptor beta chains were all obtained from the same sample, sequenced in a study of blood T cell repertoires in COVID-19. Profiled with immunoSEQ multiplex PCR; TCRdb holds only in-frame clones, not every one. Counted here are approximately 230,000 clones, about 85% occurring once; the ten biggest clones make up roughly 6.3%. The sequencing input was PBMCs or T cells enriched from blood (not recorded which). Receptor source: a woman in her thirties with acute COVID-19.

The chain employs TRBV5-1 and TRBJ2-3; TRBD2 is a possible D gene (6 bases). The CDR3 is made up of 15 amino acids. The V and J ends lost 0 bases and 0 bases respectively, with 8 bases between them. The germline V gene encodes CDR1 SGHRS and CDR2 YFSETQ. DNA for the CDR3: TGCGCCAGCAGCTTGGGCGGGGACAGCACAGATACGCAGTATTTT. Translated: CASSLGGDSTDTQYF.

The gene calls are TRBV6-5 and TRBJ2-2, with 7 bases identical to TRBD1. With V trimmed by 6 bases and J by 6 bases, 7 bases remained unmatched. Germline CDR1 and CDR2: MNHEY and SVGAGI. The CDR3 totals 14 residues. The CDR3 loop reads CASRQLQGSGELFF. Written as DNA, the CDR3 is TGTGCCAGCAGGCAACTACAGGGGTCCGGGGAGCTGTTTTTT.

The chain's CDR3 is CASSPPGRSTDTQYF. Written as DNA, the CDR3 is TGTGCCAGCTCACCACCGGGGCGGAGCACAGATACGCAGTATTTT. This chain joins TRBV18 and TRBJ2-3; the D gene is possibly TRBD1 (5 bases). The CDR3 has 15 amino acids. Trimming left V 0 bases short and J 0 bases short, with 7 bases between. In germline, CDR1 is KGHSH, CDR2 LQKENI.

The CDR3 region is CASTEGRGPTGELFF. CDR3 nucleotide sequence: TGTGCCAGTACCGAGGGCCGCGGGCCTACCGGGGAGCTGTTTTTT. This chain connects TRBV19 to TRBJ2-2; TRBD2 is a possible D gene (5 bases). V was trimmed by 7 bases and J by 5 bases, leaving 17 bases between them. The CDR3 has 15 amino acids. Per the germline V gene, CDR1 is LNHDA and CDR2 is SQIVND (reference sequence).

This chain links TRBV4-1 with TRBJ1-6; 10 bases line up with TRBD1. V lost 3 bases, J lost 9 bases, and 8 bases stayed unmatched. CDR1 and CDR2 from the germline V gene are MGHRA and YSYEKL. The CDR3 totals 16 residues. CDR3 in amino acids: CASSHQPGQGFSPLHF. The CDR3 coding sequence is TGCGCCAGCAGCCACCAACCGGGACAGGGGTTTTCACCCCTCCACTTT.

As regards this clone: Other DNA variants within this sample encode the same CDR3. The rearrangement joins TRBV27 to TRBJ1-1, with TRBD1 identical over 8 bases. V lost 5 bases to trimming and J lost 0 bases; unmatched junction nucleotides: 2. Germline assignment: CDR1 MNHEY and CDR2 SMNVEV (reference sequence). This CDR3 comprises 14 residues. In nucleotides, the CDR3 is TGTGCCAGCAGTCCGGGACAGGTGAACACTGAAGCTTTCTTT. It specifies CASSPGQVNTEAFF.

The chain employs TRBV19 and TRBJ2-1, with 7 positions matching TRBD1. V lost 5 bases, J lost 7 bases, and 5 bases stayed unmatched. This CDR3 contains 13 residues. The germline V gene has CDR1 LNHDA and CDR2 SQIVND (reference sequence). CDR3 sequence: CASSADRVNEQFF. The CDR3, as DNA: TGTGCCAGTAGTGCAGACAGGGTGAATGAGCAGTTCTTC. Full variable domain (rest looked up from reference TRBV19 and TRBJ2-1): DGGITQSPKYLFRKEGQNVTLSCEQNLNHDAMYWYRQDPGQGLRLIYYSQIVNDFQKGDIAEGYSVSREKKESFPLTVTSAQKNPTAFYLCASSADRVNEQFFGPGTRLTVL.

The J gene is TRBJ1-4, the V gene TRBV27, with 9 bases lining up with TRBD1. The germline gives CDR1 MNHEY, CDR2 SMNVEV (reference sequence). V lost 5 bases and J lost 7; bases outside the gene matches: 8. The CDR3 extends over 15 amino acids. DNA of the CDR3: TGTGCCAGCAGTGACCACAGGGGGCGGCGTGAAAAACTGTTTTTT. It encodes CASSDHRGRREKLFF.

Comment on this clone: A junction end diverges from the germline sequence, so it may reflect a read error. The genes are TRBV7-7 and TRBJ2-1; 12 bases fit TRBD1. This CDR3 contains 14 residues. CDR1 SSHAT and CDR2 FNYEAQ come from the germline V gene (reference sequence). The chain's CDR3 is CASSRGQGAGEQFF. CDR3 bases: TGTGCTAGCAGCAGGGGACAGGGGGCGGGTGAGCAGTTCTTC.

V gene TRBV2 combines with J gene TRBJ1-4; 12 bases are shared with TRBD1. The CDR3 has 15 amino acids. The V gene end was trimmed by 3 bases and the J gene end by 8 bases; junction bases not matched to a gene: 4. The germline V gene encodes CDR1 SNHLY and CDR2 FYNNEI. CDR3 amino acids: CASSETGTGGEKLFF. The CDR3 DNA is TGTGCCAGCAGTGAGACCGGGACAGGGGGCGAAAAACTGTTTTTT.

The V gene is TRBV19, the J gene TRBJ1-6; TRBD1 matches 9 bases. V gave up 6 bases and J gave up 10 bases; unmatched junction bases: 7. Germline values: CDR1 LNHDA, CDR2 SQIVND (reference sequence). The CDR3 consists of 14 residues. In nucleotides, the CDR3 is TGTGCCAGTAGGACGACAGGGGGTAAGTCACCCCTCCACTTT. Protein product: CASRTTGGKSPLHF.

This rearrangement joins TRBV7-2 to TRBJ2-1, with 12 bases lining up with TRBD2. The CDR3 length is 15 residues. Germline CDR1 reads SGHTA; CDR2 reads FQGNSA. Trimming at V came to 5 bases and at J to 8 bases, leaving 7 bases not matched to a gene. As DNA, the CDR3 is TGTGCCAGCAGCGCACGGACTAGCGGGAACCATGAGCAGTTCTTC. Translated: CASSARTSGNHEQFF.

The chain is built from TRBV9 and TRBJ2-1; 8 bases fit TRBD2. The CDR3 totals 14 residues. Germline trimming cut 0 bases from V and 7 bases from J; bases unmatched to any gene: 3. CDR1 and CDR2 (germline): SGDLS, YYNGEE. As DNA, the CDR3 is TGTGCCAGCAGCGTAGCGGGGGGGTTAAATGAGCAGTTCTTC. This gives the protein CASSVAGGLNEQFF.

V is TRBV27 and J is TRBJ2-7, with D possibly matching TRBD1 (6 bases). Germline CDR1 reads MNHEY; CDR2 reads SMNVEV (reference sequence). The CDR3 sequence is 15 residues long. The V gene lost 5 bases and the J gene lost 0 bases, with 14 bases spanning the gap. CDR3 amino acids: CASSLRQALSYEQYF. In DNA, the CDR3 is TGTGCCAGCAGTCTAAGACAGGCCCTCTCCTACGAGCAGTACTTC.

V gene TRBV18 combines with J gene TRBJ1-4; TRBD1 matches 7 bases. Germline V gives CDR1 KGHSH, CDR2 LQKENI. The trim removed 0 bases at V and 8 bases at J, leaving 9 bases unmatched. The CDR3 is 16 residues long. The CDR3 protein is CASSPPNRGVEEKLFF. DNA of the CDR3: TGTGCCAGCTCACCACCTAACAGGGGTGTGGAAGAAAAACTGTTTTTT.

The rearrangement joins TRBV11-1 to TRBJ2-7; TRBD1 might be the D (6 bases). Germline loops: CDR1 SGHAT, CDR2 FQDESV (reference sequence). The CDR3 has 14 residues. V lost 2 bases and J lost 2, with 10 bases in between. The CDR3 region has the DNA TGTGCCAGCAGCTTAACGGACAGAACCTACGAGCAGTACTTC. This encodes CASSLTDRTYEQYF.

This chain links TRBV3-1 (or the pseudogene TRBV3-2) with TRBJ2-7, with 7 bases matching TRBD1. The CDR3 spans 16 residues. Germline V CDR1 and CDR2: LGHDT, YNNKEL (reference sequence). With 1 base clipped from V and 3 bases from J, the junction kept 9 bases outside the gene matches. This CDR3 is CASSQVNRDSYYEQYF. DNA of the CDR3: TGTGCCAGCAGCCAAGTAAACCGGGACAGTTACTACGAGCAGTACTTC.

The chain links TRBV28 to TRBJ1-1; D unclear. This CDR3 spans 11 amino acids. Trimming shortened V by 3 bases and J by 6 bases, and 5 bases separated the two germline ends. In germline, CDR1 is MDHEN, CDR2 SYDVKM. The CDR3 nucleotides are TGTGCCAGCAGTTTTGAGGCTGAAGCTTTCTTT. Translating gives CASSFEAEAFF.

The chain employs TRBV20-1 and TRBJ2-7; D may be TRBD1 (5 bases). With 3 bases removed from V and 5 bases from J, the gap between germline ends came to 17 bases. Germline loops: CDR1 DFQATT, CDR2 SNEGSKA (reference sequence). This CDR3 region has 14 residues. Written as DNA, the CDR3 is TGCAGTGCTAGTTCAAGGGGCAGGGTCCACGAGCAGTACTTC. This encodes CSASSRGRVHEQYF.

The CDR3 loop reads CASSAGGHQPQHF. CDR3 coding DNA: TGTGCCAGCAGTGCGGGGGGACATCAGCCCCAGCATTTT. The genes are TRBV5-6 and TRBJ1-5, with D possibly TRBD1 on 5 matching bases. Germline assignment: CDR1 SGHDT and CDR2 YYEEEE. The CDR3 is 13 amino acids. Trimming removed 5 bases at V and 5 bases at J, with 11 bases between.